What follows are 23 T cell receptor beta chains derived from one specimen sequenced in a study of immune cell composition in non-small cell lung cancer. Clones were read by immunoSEQ multiplex PCR, and TCRdb kept only the in-frame ones, dropping some. The table has about 2,400 clones, around 75% seen once. Sequenced: lung tumor tissue. Every receptor here comes from a human donor with non-small cell lung cancer.

The rearrangement joins TRBV7-8 to TRBJ1-2; no clear D. V was clipped by 2 bases and J by 6 bases, with 13 bases between them. The CDR3 spans 14 residues. Looked up from germline, CDR1 is SGHVS and CDR2 is FQNEAQ. CDR3 nucleotide sequence: TGTGCCAGCAGCTTAAGTATGGCCCTCCATGGCTACACCTTC. Amino acid sequence: CASSLSMALHGYTF.

The CDR3 protein is CASSVQGEGGYTF. The CDR3, as DNA: TGTGCCAGCAGCGTACAGGGGGAAGGTGGCTACACCTTC. This chain uses TRBV9 with TRBJ1-2; 7 bases line up with TRBD1. The CDR3 totals 13 residues. Per the germline V gene, CDR1 is SGDLS and CDR2 is YYNGEE. J was trimmed by 7 bases and V by 1 base; bases with no gene match: 4.

This chain joins TRBV19 and TRBJ2-3; tentative D call: TRBD1 (5 bases). Per the germline V gene, CDR1 is LNHDA and CDR2 is SQIVND (reference sequence). V lost 4 bases to trimming and J lost 3 bases, with 11 bases between them. This CDR3 has 14 residues. The CDR3 is CASSTRQRTDTQYF. The CDR3 DNA follows: TGTGCCAGTAGTACCCGACAGAGAACAGATACGCAGTATTTT.

By frequency in the sample, this clone is large (0.1 to 1%). The V and J genes are TRBV19 and TRBJ1-2; no clear D. CDR1 is LNHDA, CDR2 SQIVND, per germline (reference sequence). CDR3 length: 14 amino acids. V was cut by 8 bases and J by 0 bases, with 13 bases left in between. The CDR3 nucleotides are TGTGCCAGTGCAACCCCGAGGACTAACTATGGCTACACCTTC. It yields the protein CASATPRTNYGYTF.

The chain uses TRBV6-5 and TRBJ1-3, with D perhaps matching TRBD1 (6 bases). The CDR3 is made up of 15 amino acids. Looked up from germline, CDR1 is MNHEY and CDR2 is SVGAGI. The ends were cut back, 6 bases at V and 4 bases at J, with 16 bases in the middle. The CDR3 DNA follows: TGTGCCAGCAGGGCCGGGACAAGGAGGGGAAACACCATATATTTT. It encodes CASRAGTRRGNTIYF.

This chain links TRBV9 with TRBJ2-3; D is possibly TRBD2 (6 bases). V lost 0 bases and J 5 bases, leaving 13 bases between the germline ends. CDR1 is SGDLS, CDR2 YYNGEE, per germline. The CDR3 contains 15 residues. The CDR3 here is CASSVEEGRGDTQYF. DNA of the CDR3: TGTGCCAGCAGCGTAGAGGAGGGCCGAGGAGATACGCAGTATTTT.

This clone came up a few times. The V and J genes are TRBV29-1 and TRBJ2-1, with a tentative D call TRBD1 (7 bases). CDR3 length equals 14 residues. Germline assignment: CDR1 SQVTM and CDR2 ANQGSEA. Trimming took 3 bases from V and 7 from J, leaving 16 bases between them. The CDR3 protein is CSVDRRGRGNEQFF. CDR3 in DNA: TGCAGCGTTGATCGGAGGGGGCGGGGAAATGAGCAGTTCTTC.

The chain joins TRBV5-4 to TRBJ1-4; D possibly corresponds to TRBD1 (6 bases). V was shortened by 0 bases and J by 11 bases, with 23 bases between the two germline ends. This CDR3 contains 17 residues. CDR1 is SGHNT and CDR2 is YYREEE in the germline V gene (reference sequence). The CDR3 nucleotides are TGTGCCAGCAGCTTGGCAGGTAGTTTCGGACAGTTGGGGAAACTGTTTTTT. As protein: CASSLAGSFGQLGKLFF.

This sequence joins TRBV7-9 and TRBJ2-5, with D hard to call. Looked up from germline, CDR1 is SEHNR and CDR2 is FQNEAQ (reference sequence). The CDR3 has 14 amino acids. Trimming took off 2 bases at V and 1 base at J, with 8 bases between the two ends. The CDR3 sequence is CASSLKQIQETQYF. CDR3 DNA sequence: TGTGCCAGCAGCTTAAAACAGATCCAAGAGACCCAGTACTTC. Combining the CDR3 with reference TRBV7-9 and TRBJ2-5 gives the whole variable domain DTGVSQNPRHKITKRGQNVTFRCDPISEHNRLYWYRQTLGQGPEFLTYFQNEAQLEKSRLLSDRFSAERPKGSFSTLEIQRTEQGDSAMYLCASSLKQIQETQYFGPGTRLLVL.

The chain combines TRBV7-7 with TRBJ1-6, with 9 bases aligning to TRBD1. CDR3 length: 15 amino acids. After removal of 5 bases from V and 8 bases from J, the junction contained 7 bases not matched to a gene. The germline gives CDR1 SSHAT, CDR2 FNYEAQ (reference sequence). The CDR3 nucleotides read TGTGCCAGCAGCCGGACAGGGGCCGAGGATTCACCCCTCCACTTT. It codes for CASSRTGAEDSPLHF.

The chain is built from TRBV6-1 and TRBJ2-1; 7 nucleotides line up with TRBD1. V gave up 6 bases and J gave up 4 bases; unmatched junction bases: 9. The CDR3 is made up of 15 amino acids. CDR1 is MNHNS, CDR2 SASEGT, per germline. The CDR3 sequence: CASSLTGFGYNEQFF. The DNA of the CDR3 is TGTGCCAGCAGCCTGACAGGGTTCGGGTACAATGAGCAGTTCTTC.

The chain recombines TRBV7-9 with TRBJ1-2; tentatively, D is TRBD1 (5 bases). CDR1 is SEHNR, CDR2 FQNEAQ, per germline (reference sequence). The ends were cut back, 5 bases at V and 8 bases at J, with 15 bases in the middle. The CDR3 is 13 amino acids. The CDR3 loop reads CASSNGQTHGYTF. In DNA form, the CDR3 reads TGTGCCAGCAGCAACGGACAAACGCACGGCTACACCTTC.

This chain links TRBV6-6 with TRBJ2-7; 8 bases are a match to TRBD1. The V gene's germline CDR1 is MNHNY and CDR2 SVGAGI (reference sequence). V gave up 4 bases and J gave up 9 bases; unmatched junction bases: 5. The CDR3 covers 12 residues. DNA for the CDR3: TGTGCCAGCAGTTCCGGACAGGGAACGCAGTACTTC. It translates to CASSSGQGTQYF.

J is TRBJ2-3 and V is TRBV7-9; 10 bases are shared with TRBD1. The V gene end was trimmed by 2 bases and the J gene end by 11 bases; junction bases not matched to a gene: 10. Germline CDR1 SEHNR, CDR2 FQNEAQ (reference sequence). The length of the CDR3 is 15 residues. The CDR3 DNA sequence: TGTGCCAGCAGCTTACCCCCGGGACAGGGGTCTCTGCAGTATTTT. Protein: CASSLPPGQGSLQYF.

J is TRBJ2-7 and V is TRBV7-8, with TRBD1 matching over 9 bases. The germline V gene encodes CDR1 SGHVS and CDR2 FQNEAQ. The CDR3 loop spans 15 amino acids. The J segment lost 1 base and the V segment lost 5 bases, leaving 6 bases of the junction unmatched. The CDR3: CASSVQTGGSYEQYF. In DNA form, the CDR3 reads TGTGCCAGCAGCGTTCAGACAGGGGGTTCCTACGAGCAGTACTTC.

The chain is built from TRBV5-1 and TRBJ2-3; 12 bases map to TRBD2. The V gene end was trimmed by 4 bases and the J gene end by 5 bases; junction bases not matched to a gene: 5. CDR3 size: 15 residues. The germline gives CDR1 SGHRS, CDR2 YFSETQ. CDR3 loop: CASSRTSGIGDTQYF. The CDR3 nucleotides read TGCGCCAGCAGCAGGACTAGCGGGATAGGAGATACGCAGTATTTT.

The chain is built from TRBV5-6 and TRBJ2-2; 12 positions match TRBD2. Germline CDR1 reads SGHDT; CDR2 reads YYEEEE. J lost 6 bases, V lost 9 bases, and 6 bases had no gene match. The CDR3 is made up of 14 amino acids. This CDR3 is CATSGTSGSGELFF. The DNA of the CDR3 is TGTGCCACCTCCGGGACTAGCGGGTCCGGGGAGCTGTTTTTT.

The chain carries TRBV5-1 and TRBJ2-5, with TRBD2 identical over 13 bases. The germline CDR1 and CDR2 sequences are SGHRS and YFSETQ. The trim removed 3 bases at V and 7 bases at J, leaving 12 bases unmatched. This CDR3 has 17 amino acids. The CDR3 reads CASSSDSGTSGTGTQYF. The CDR3 DNA is TGCGCCAGCAGCTCGGACTCCGGGACTAGCGGGACCGGGACCCAGTACTTC.

The chain combines TRBV6-5 with TRBJ2-7, with D possibly being TRBD1 (5 bases). The CDR3 is made up of 14 amino acids. Between the trimmed V and J ends, which lost 2 bases and 3 bases, there was a span of 11 bases. Germline lookup yields CDR1 MNHEY and CDR2 SVGAGI. The CDR3 loop reads CASSYRGSVYEQYF. CDR3 DNA: TGTGCCAGCAGTTACAGGGGTTCCGTCTACGAGCAGTACTTC.

This chain uses TRBV18 with TRBJ2-4, with TRBD1 matching over 10 bases. Germline CDR1 reads KGHSH; CDR2 reads LQKENI. Trimming took 2 bases from V and 0 from J; bases not matched to a gene: 1. The CDR3 sequence is 16 residues long. The CDR3 loop is CASSPGQGGAKNIQYF. CDR3 DNA sequence: TGTGCCAGCTCACCAGGACAGGGGGGAGCCAAAAACATTCAGTACTTC.

The J gene is TRBJ2-7, the V gene TRBV4-2, with D tentatively TRBD1 (5 bases). The germline CDR1 and CDR2 sequences are LGHNA and YNFKEQ. V lost 5 bases and J lost 0, with 14 bases in between. The CDR3 contains 15 residues. The DNA for the CDR3 is TGTGCCAGCAGCTTGGGGCAGGCAAGCTCCTACGAGCAGTACTTC. It specifies CASSLGQASSYEQYF.

The rearrangement uses TRBV18 and TRBJ1-1; maybe TRBD1 (5 bases). CDR1 is KGHSH, CDR2 LQKENI, per germline. V was trimmed by 3 bases and J by 0 bases, leaving 8 bases between them. The CDR3 contains 14 residues. CDR3: CASSPSGMNTEAFF. The CDR3 nucleotides are TGTGCCAGCTCACCGTCAGGGATGAACACTGAAGCTTTCTTT.

The DNA for the CDR3 is TGTGCCAGCAGCTCCCCTAGCGGGGGACAAGAGACCCAGTACTTC. Residues: CASSSPSGGQETQYF. This chain links TRBV5-5 with TRBJ2-5; TRBD2 matches at 10 bases. CDR3 length equals 15 residues. Germline V gives CDR1 SGHKS, CDR2 YYEKEE (reference sequence). With V trimmed by 3 bases and J by 2 bases, 4 bases remained unmatched.